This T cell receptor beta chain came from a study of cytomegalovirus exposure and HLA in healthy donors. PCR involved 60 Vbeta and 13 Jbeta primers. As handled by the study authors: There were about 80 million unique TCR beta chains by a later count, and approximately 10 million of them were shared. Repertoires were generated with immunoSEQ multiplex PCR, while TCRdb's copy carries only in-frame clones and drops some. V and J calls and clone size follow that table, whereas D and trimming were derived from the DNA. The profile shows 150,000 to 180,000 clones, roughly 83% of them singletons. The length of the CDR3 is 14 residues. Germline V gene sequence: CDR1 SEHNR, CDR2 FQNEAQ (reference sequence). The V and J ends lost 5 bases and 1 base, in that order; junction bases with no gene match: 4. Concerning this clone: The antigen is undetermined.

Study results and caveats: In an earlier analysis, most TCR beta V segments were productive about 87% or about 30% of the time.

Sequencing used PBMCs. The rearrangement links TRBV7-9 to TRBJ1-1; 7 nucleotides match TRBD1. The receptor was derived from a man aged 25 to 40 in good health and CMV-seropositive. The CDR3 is CASSRDSWNTEAFF. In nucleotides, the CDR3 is TGTGCCAGCAGCCGGGACAGCTGGAACACTGAAGCTTTCTTT.